Below are 19 T cell receptor beta chains sequenced from a single sample in a study of neurological immune-mediated disorders. TCRdb re-called the 5' RACE reads through MiXCR, storing one row per CDR3 protein. The sample yields 50,000 to 65,000 distinct CDR3 sequences, more than 4% seen once. The sample consisted of PBMCs. Receptors were obtained from a woman between 45 and 60 years old with multiple sclerosis.

This clonotype was counted at least ten times. The chain employs TRBV7-2 and TRBJ2-5; the D is unclear. CDR1 is SGHTA, CDR2 FQGNSA, per germline. The V end was cut by 1 base, the J end by 7 bases, with 10 bases between. The CDR3 is 13 residues long. The chain's CDR3 is CASSLGSWATQYF. DNA of the CDR3: TGTGCCAGCAGCTTAGGATCCTGGGCGACCCAGTACTTC.

The rearrangement uses TRBV12-3 or TRBV12-4 and TRBJ2-4, with TRBD1 matching over 7 bases. V was pared by 6 bases and J by 1 base, with 9 bases of the junction left unmatched. The CDR3 runs to 16 residues. CDR3 sequence reads: CASSRDSFQAKNIQYF. In DNA form, the CDR3 reads TGTGCCAGCAGCCGGGACAGTTTTCAGGCCAAAAACATTCAGTACTTC.

This clonotype was seen at least ten times. The rearrangement uses TRBV5-1 and TRBJ1-1; D gene unclear. CDR1 is SGHRS, CDR2 YFSETQ, per germline. Trimming shortened V by 0 bases and J by 1 base, and 7 bases separated the two germline ends. This CDR3 spans 14 amino acids. The CDR3 loop reads CASSLVQTNTEAFF. The CDR3 region has the DNA TGCGCCAGCAGCTTGGTTCAGACGAACACTGAAGCTTTCTTT.

This clonotype was seen repeatedly, ten times or more. The chain recombines TRBV7-2 with TRBJ1-1; D unclear. The CDR3 spans 12 residues. Trimming pared 5 bases from V and 1 base from J, leaving 5 bases between. Germline-derived CDR1 and CDR2 are SGHTA and FQGNSA. CDR3 in DNA: TGTGCCAGCAGCCGGCAGAACACTGAAGCTTTCTTT. The encoded protein is CASSRQNTEAFF. Variable domain in full (rest from reference TRBV7-2 and TRBJ1-1): GAGVSQSPSNKVTEKGKDVELRCDPISGHTALYWYRQSLGQGLEFLIYFQGNSAPDKSGLPSDRFSAERTGGSVSTLTIQRTQQEDSAVYLCASSRQNTEAFFGQGTRLTVV.

As to this clonotype: Mismatch with germline at one junction end may stem from a read error. The CDR3 DNA is TGTGCCAGCAGTTACGGGGCTAGCAATCAGCCCCAGAATTTT. This codes for CASSYGASNQPQNF. The chain carries TRBV6-6 and TRBJ1-5; a weak D match, TRBD1 (5 bases). Germline V lookup: CDR1 MNHNY, CDR2 SVGAGI (reference sequence). The length of the CDR3 is 14 residues.

This clonotype was seen at least ten times. The rearrangement links TRBV4-3 to TRBJ2-5, with D uncertain. This CDR3 has 15 amino acids. V dropped 0 bases and J dropped 3 bases, with 11 bases sitting between them. The V gene's germline CDR1 is LGHNA and CDR2 YSLEER. The CDR3 reads CASSQEWVREETQYF. The CDR3 DNA reads TGCGCCAGCAGCCAAGAGTGGGTAAGGGAAGAGACCCAGTACTTC.

This clonotype has at least ten counts. The chain is built from TRBV5-1 and TRBJ1-1; unclear D gene. The germline V gene encodes CDR1 SGHRS and CDR2 YFSETQ. Trimming removed 0 bases from V and 6 bases from J, with 12 bases in between. This CDR3 comprises 14 residues. The CDR3 sequence: CASSLGLGIAEAFF. The CDR3 region has the DNA TGCGCCAGCAGCTTGGGACTCGGGATCGCTGAAGCTTTCTTT.

The table lists this clonotype with many counts. This chain joins TRBV6-5 and TRBJ2-2; 7 nucleotides agree with TRBD2. After removal of 6 bases from V and 3 bases from J, the junction contained 7 bases not matched to a gene. This CDR3 has 15 amino acids. Germline V gene sequence: CDR1 MNHEY, CDR2 SVGAGI. CDR3 sequence: CASSTQRDYTGELFF. The CDR3 coding sequence is TGTGCCAGCAGCACCCAGCGGGACTACACCGGGGAGCTGTTTTTT.

This clonotype was picked up many times. The genes are TRBV7-9 and TRBJ2-1, with D tentatively TRBD1 or TRBD2 (5 bases each). V was cut by 5 bases and J by 8 bases, with 10 bases left in between. Germline V gene lookup returns CDR1 SEHNR and CDR2 FQNEAQ (reference sequence). The CDR3 is made up of 12 amino acids. CDR3 coding DNA: TGTGCCAGCAGCCCACTGGGGGATGAGCAGTTCTTC. Translated, it gives CASSPLGDEQFF.

This clonotype has ten or more counts. The chain links TRBV10-2 to TRBJ2-3; the match to TRBD2 covers 8 bases. In germline, CDR1 is WSHSY, CDR2 SAAADI. The CDR3 is 14 amino acids. V shed 4 bases and J 4 bases; nucleotides not matched to a gene: 4. This CDR3 is CASSVGREADTQYF. The CDR3 nucleotides are TGCGCCAGCAGTGTCGGGCGGGAGGCAGATACGCAGTATTTT.

In this sample, this clonotype turned up many times. This chain connects TRBV29-1 to TRBJ2-1; TRBD2 matches at 8 bases. Germline trimming cut 7 bases from V and 10 bases from J; bases unmatched to any gene: 15. Germline loops: CDR1 SQVTM, CDR2 ANQGSEA. The CDR3 has 14 amino acids. CDR3 loop: CSGTGTRTTLEQFF. CDR3 DNA: TGCAGCGGTACCGGGACTAGAACTACGTTGGAGCAGTTCTTC.

Many counts were recorded for this clonotype. The chain has TRBV15 and TRBJ1-5, with D perhaps TRBD1 (5 bases). Germline V gene data show CDR1 as LNHNV and CDR2 as YYDKDF (reference sequence). CDR3 length equals 15 residues. Trimming removed 1 base at V and 5 bases at J, with 12 bases between. The chain's CDR3 is CATSRVQGRDQPQHF. CDR3 nucleotides: TGTGCCACCAGCAGAGTGCAGGGAAGGGATCAGCCCCAGCATTTT.

The table lists this clonotype with many counts. The V call is TRBV29-1, the J call TRBJ1-1; TRBD1 matches at 7 bases. Germline assignment: CDR1 SQVTM and CDR2 ANQGSEA. The CDR3 sequence is 13 residues long. With V trimmed by 7 bases and J by 3 bases, 8 bases remained unmatched. This CDR3 reads CSARQGFDTEAFF. Here the CDR3 DNA reads TGCAGCGCAAGACAGGGTTTCGACACTGAAGCTTTCTTT.

Comment on this clonotype: Possible read error: a much larger clone is one base away. Since the CDR3 does not end with the conserved phenylalanine or tryptophan, this likely comes from a read error. The rearrangement links TRBV5-1 to TRBJ2-1; D is uncertain. The CDR3 spans 12 residues. Per germline, CDR1 SGHRS and CDR2 YFSETQ. V shed 1 base and J shed 7 bases, with 6 bases lying between them. CDR3 sequence reads: CASSLSQNEQFC. CDR3 nucleotides: TGCGCCAGCAGCTTGTCCCAAAATGAGCAGTTCTGC.

In its sample, this clonotype was seen many times. This chain connects TRBV20-1 to TRBJ2-1, with 7 bases aligning to TRBD2. V lost 1 base, J lost 6 bases, and 3 bases stayed unmatched. The CDR3 is made up of 13 amino acids. CDR1 DFQATT and CDR2 SNEGSKA come from the germline V gene (reference sequence). CDR3 region: CSARGLARNEQFF. In DNA form, the CDR3 reads TGCAGTGCTAGAGGACTAGCCCGCAATGAGCAGTTCTTC.

This clonotype turned up a few times. The junction departs from germline at one end; a sequencing error may be responsible. The chain couples TRBV20-1 to TRBJ1-5; D is perhaps TRBD1 (6 bases). The germline V gene encodes CDR1 DFQATT and CDR2 SNEGSKA (reference sequence). The CDR3 has 15 amino acids. The chain's CDR3 is CSASHPGQGNQPQNF. In DNA, the CDR3 is TGCAGTGCTAGTCATCCGGGACAAGGGAATCAGCCCCAGAATTTT.

There are many counts of this clonotype. The chain joins TRBV12-3 or TRBV12-4 to TRBJ1-2; 7 nucleotides agree with TRBD1. Germline trimming cut 4 bases from V and 8 bases from J; bases unmatched to any gene: 7. The CDR3 is 13 residues long. The CDR3 protein is CASSSTGQYGYTF. CDR3 in DNA: TGTGCCAGCAGTTCAACGGGACAGTACGGCTACACCTTC.

The sample holds many counts of this clonotype. V gene TRBV20-1 combines with J gene TRBJ2-2; 8 bases map to TRBD1. Germline CDR1 reads DFQATT; CDR2 reads SNEGSKA (reference sequence). The V and J ends lost 6 bases and 1 base, in that order; junction bases with no gene match: 7. The CDR3 runs to 15 residues. CDR3 loop: CSATRQGKNTGELFF. In DNA, the CDR3 is TGCAGTGCGACAAGACAGGGGAAGAACACCGGGGAGCTGTTTTTT.

This clonotype was counted many times. This chain uses TRBV12-3 or TRBV12-4 with TRBJ2-6; D is unresolved. The V end was cut by 7 bases, the J end by 4 bases, with 8 bases between. The CDR3 loop spans 13 amino acids. CDR3 in DNA: TGTGCCAGCACCTCGTGGGGGGCCAACGTCCTGACTTTC. This codes for CASTSWGANVLTF.